This T cell receptor beta chain was captured by sequencing in a study of blood T cells in healthy people across ages. Study-wide points: Measured against age, TCR beta diversity per million T cells decreased in a roughly linear manner.

A second PCR of 7 to 11 cycles used a sample-barcoded 5' primer and a J-beta primer mix. Every cDNA was tagged by a template-switch adaptor with 12 random nucleotides. TCRdb ran MiXCR on the 5' RACE reads and lists one entry per CDR3 protein. The sample shows hundreds of thousands of distinct CDR3 sequences, 52% of them seen only once. The sample providers were healthy Caucasian people from Russia, aged about 6 to 90. The V gene's germline CDR1 is MGHRA and CDR2 YSYEKL. The CDR3 contains 14 residues. V lost 1 base and J lost 5, with 12 bases in between. About this clonotype: Its antigen is not known.

What was sequenced was blood. This sequence was found in a woman of 80 years or more in good health. The chain employs TRBV4-1 and TRBJ2-7, with a tentative D call TRBD1 (5 bases). CDR3 nucleotides: TGCGCCAGCAGCCAAGTTGCAGGGAATCACGAGCAGTACTTC. It codes for CASSQVAGNHEQYF.